This TCR beta chain is drawn from a study of early T cells in non-severe SARS-CoV-2 infection. At the level of the study: Alpha and beta chains were unpaired, from unsorted whole-blood bulk RNA.

Individual cDNA molecules were tagged with unique molecular identifiers. TCRdb redid the calling of the 5' RACE reads with MiXCR, one entry per CDR3 protein. Altogether 45,000 to 55,000 distinct CDR3 sequences are present, roughly 13% being singletons, with the ten largest covering roughly 10%. This clonotype was observed once. V was shortened by 7 bases and J by 0 bases, with 12 bases between the two germline ends. Per the germline V gene, CDR1 is MNHNS and CDR2 is SASEGT. The CDR3 is made up of 14 amino acids. The sequenced material came from whole blood. The chain has TRBV6-1 and TRBJ1-2, with D uncertain. The origin of this receptor is an adult who was a healthcare worker with PCR-confirmed SARS-CoV-2 infection or an uninfected control (not recorded which). Here the CDR3 DNA reads TGTGCCAGCACCGAAATTCGGGCTAACTATGGCTACACCTTC. Its translation: CASTEIRANYGYTF.